This record covers a single TCR beta chain. Antigen: not known. The source of the sample is a study of cytomegalovirus exposure and HLA in healthy donors. Trimming removed 3 bases at V and 4 bases at J, with 6 bases between. This CDR3 spans 11 amino acids. CDR1 DFQATT and CDR2 SNEGSKA come from the germline V gene (reference sequence). Whole-study findings and limits: In a later analysis, an Asian-associated ancestry cluster reportedly showed fewer N-insertions than the approximately 660-donor mean. Most TCRs appeared rarely, but some public TCRs recurred in many donors. Apparent HLA restriction characterized most CMV-associated TCR beta chains in a later analysis. The study had only CMV serostatus as immune exposure information.

The PCR was carried out with 60 Vbeta primers and 13 Jbeta primers. Using immunoSEQ multiplex PCR, the repertoire was profiled, and TCRdb retains in-frame clones only, with some absent. The sample lists approximately 87,000 clones, approximately 84% occurring once. The origin of this receptor is a young woman in good health and CMV-seropositive. This chain uses TRBV20-1 with TRBJ1-2; D call uncertain. Sequencing was carried out using PBMCs. The CDR3 DNA reads as TGCAGTGCTAGTTCCTTCTATGGCTACACCTTC. Protein sequence: CSASSFYGYTF.